What follows describes a single T cell receptor beta chain. Antigen unknown. The data derive from a study of cytomegalovirus exposure and HLA in healthy donors. Study-level background: Genotyping of roughly 400 donors showed that 65% to 90% belonged to the Caucasian-associated ancestry cluster. Whole-study results and caveats: CMV serostatus stood as the only immune exposure information on hand.

PCR was performed using 60 Vbeta and 13 Jbeta primers. Clones were sequenced by immunoSEQ multiplex PCR, and TCRdb holds only the in-frame ones, with some missing. This table holds over 150,000 clones, 65% to 85% found once. The CDR3 is made up of 14 amino acids. Germline V gene sequence: CDR1 MNHEY, CDR2 SMNVEV (reference sequence). Trimming cost V 6 bases and J 4 bases, with 15 bases left between them. The chain couples TRBV27 to TRBJ1-2, with D perhaps matching TRBD1 (6 bases). This TCR came from a woman aged 35 to 49 in good health and CMV-seropositive. Sequencing was done on a sample of PBMCs. DNA for the CDR3: TGTGCCAGCAGCAGGGGAAAACTTGGCTATGGCTACACCTTC. Amino acids: CASSRGKLGYGYTF.